The rows below give T cell receptor beta chains drawn from one sample of a study of Ad26.COV2.S vaccination and SARS-CoV-2 variants. TCRdb's copy holds only in-frame clones and misses some; the assay was immunoSEQ multiplex PCR. This table has about 470,000 clones, roughly 91% appearing once. This sample comprised peripheral blood, obtained in a trial of Ad26.COV2.S vaccine versus placebo. The receptors come from a person between 18 and 59 years old who received the Ad26.COV2.S COVID-19 vaccine or a placebo. CDR3s include the opening cysteine and the closing phenylalanine or tryptophan. The D gene is left open where the match is weak. Not all rows give a size; the values are once, few, many and, for expanded clones, a class.

V	size	length	J	D	DNA	CDR3
TRBV24-1	NA	12	TRBJ2-2	NA	TGTGCCACCCACAGCCCCTCCGGGGAGCTGTTTTTT	CATHSPSGELFF
TRBV27	NA	10	TRBJ1-6	NA	TGTGCCGTCGGGAATTCACCCCTCCACTTT	CAVGNSPLHF
TRBV7-9	NA	12	TRBJ1-2	NA	TGTGCCAGCAGCTTAGGACAGTATGGCTACACCTTC	CASSLGQYGYTF
TRBV9	NA	13	TRBJ2-5	TRBD1	TGTGCCAGCAGCGTGGGACAGCAAGAGACCCAGTACTTC	CASSVGQQETQYF
TRBV19	NA	15	TRBJ2-3	TRBD2	TGTGCCAGTAGTATCGCCAGCGGGGGCACAGATACGCAGTATTTT	CASSIASGGTDTQYF
TRBV6-2/TRBV6-3	NA	18	TRBJ2-3	TRBD1	TGTGCCAGCAGTTACTCCTCAGGGGGCGGATTGAGCACAGATACGCAGTATTTT	CASSYSSGGGLSTDTQYF
TRBV6-1	NA	16	TRBJ1-5	TRBD1	TGTGCCAGCAGTGACCACTCTGGACAGGTCCGGGAGCCCCAGCATTTT	CASSDHSGQVREPQHF
TRBV9	NA	17	TRBJ2-2	TRBD2	TGTGCCAGCAGCCCTCGACTAGCGGGAGGTAAAACCGGGGAGCTGTTTTTT	CASSPRLAGGKTGELFF
TRBV19	NA	16	TRBJ2-7	TRBD2	TGTGCCAGTAGTATCGGCCCCCCTAGCGGCTCCTACGAGCAGTACTTC	CASSIGPPSGSYEQYF
TRBV28	NA	17	TRBJ2-7	TRBD2	TGTGCCAGCAGTGCCCTCCTGAGCGGGAGGTGGGAAAACGAGCAGTACTTC	CASSALLSGRWENEQYF
TRBV20-1	NA	11	TRBJ2-1	TRBD2	TGCAGTGCCAGCGGGAGTTATGAGCAGTTCTTC	CSASGSYEQFF
TRBV27	few	14	TRBJ1-2	NA	TGTGCCAGCAGTTTAAACAGTGTCAACTATGGCTACACCTTC	CASSLNSVNYGYTF
TRBV28	NA	16	TRBJ2-5	NA	TGTGCCAGCAGTTTAAGGGCGGCCCAACCGGTGGGGACCCAGTACTTC	CASSLRAAQPVGTQYF
TRBV7-9	once	14	TRBJ1-4	NA	TGTGCCAGCACTTCCGCCGACATTAATGAAAAACTGTTTTTT	CASTSADINEKLFF
TRBV3-1/TRBV3-2	NA	17	TRBJ2-2	NA	TGTGCCAGCAGCCAAGACGAAGGGGCGAAAAAACCCGGGGAGCTGTTTTTT	CASSQDEGAKKPGELFF
TRBV6-5	NA	16	TRBJ1-4	NA	TGTGCCAGCAGTTACTCGAGTTGGGGGCAGGGAGAAAAACTGTTTTTT	CASSYSSWGQGEKLFF
TRBV20-1	NA	11	TRBJ1-2	NA	TGCAGTGCTAGAGAGGGCCTTGGTTACACCTTC	CSAREGLGYTF
TRBV5-4	NA	13	TRBJ2-3	NA	TGTGCCAGCAGTTCCGTATCCGCAGATACGCAGTATTTT	CASSSVSADTQYF
TRBV4-2	few	15	TRBJ2-7	TRBD2	TGTGCCAGCAGCCAGCGACTAGCGGGGAGCTACGAGCAGTACTTC	CASSQRLAGSYEQYF
TRBV5-1	NA	18	TRBJ2-7	NA	TGCGCCAGCAGCTTCCTAGCGGAGACAGGGCGCAACTCCTACGAGCAGTACTTC	CASSFLAETGRNSYEQYF
TRBV6-5	NA	13	TRBJ2-7	NA	TGTGCCAGCAGTTTGGCGGATACCTACGAGCAGTACTTC	CASSLADTYEQYF
TRBV3-1/TRBV3-2	NA	18	TRBJ2-1	TRBD2	TGTGCCAGCAGCCAAGATCGCCGAGGGACTAGCGGGAACAATGAGCAGTTCTTC	CASSQDRRGTSGNNEQFF
TRBV4-2	NA	13	TRBJ2-1	NA	TGTGCCAGCAAGGAGACCATTACGAATGAGCAGTTCTTC	CASKETITNEQFF